This T cell receptor beta chain was recorded in a study of T cell responses to AZD1222 COVID-19 vaccine. TCRdb's copy holds only in-frame clones and misses some; the assay was immunoSEQ multiplex PCR. The sample has approximately 180,000 clones; around nine tenths are singletons. CDR1 is SGHRS, CDR2 YFSETQ, per germline. CDR3 length: 14 amino acids. V was pared by 4 bases and J by 0 bases, with 10 bases between. Sequenced here: peripheral blood, sampled on day 0 of AZD1222 vaccination. This chain connects TRBV5-1 to TRBJ1-1, with D hard to call. This sequence originates from an adult in good health. CDR3 DNA sequence: TGCGCCAGCAGCACGGACGGAATGAACACTGAAGCTTTCTTT. This sequence encodes CASSTDGMNTEAFF.